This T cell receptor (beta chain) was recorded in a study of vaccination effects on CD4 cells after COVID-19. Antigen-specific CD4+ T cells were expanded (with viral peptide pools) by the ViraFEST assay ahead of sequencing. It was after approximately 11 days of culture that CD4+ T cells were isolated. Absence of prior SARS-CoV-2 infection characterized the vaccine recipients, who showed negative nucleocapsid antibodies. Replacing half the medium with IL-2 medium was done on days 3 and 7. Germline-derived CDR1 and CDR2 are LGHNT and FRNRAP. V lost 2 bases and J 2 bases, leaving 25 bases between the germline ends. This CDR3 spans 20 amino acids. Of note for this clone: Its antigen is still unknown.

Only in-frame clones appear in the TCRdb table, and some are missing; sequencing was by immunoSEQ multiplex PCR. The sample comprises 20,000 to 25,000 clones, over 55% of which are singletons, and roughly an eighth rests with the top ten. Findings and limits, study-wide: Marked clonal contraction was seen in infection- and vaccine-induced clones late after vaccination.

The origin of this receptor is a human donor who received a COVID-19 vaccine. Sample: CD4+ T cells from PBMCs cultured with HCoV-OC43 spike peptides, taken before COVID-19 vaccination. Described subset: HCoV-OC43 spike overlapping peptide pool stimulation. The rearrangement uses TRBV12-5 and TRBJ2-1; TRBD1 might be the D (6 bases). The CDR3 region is CASGLLFRGGGTDTYNEQFF. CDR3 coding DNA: TGTGCTAGTGGTTTGTTATTTCGTGGTGGGGGCACCGACACCTACAATGAGCAGTTCTTC.